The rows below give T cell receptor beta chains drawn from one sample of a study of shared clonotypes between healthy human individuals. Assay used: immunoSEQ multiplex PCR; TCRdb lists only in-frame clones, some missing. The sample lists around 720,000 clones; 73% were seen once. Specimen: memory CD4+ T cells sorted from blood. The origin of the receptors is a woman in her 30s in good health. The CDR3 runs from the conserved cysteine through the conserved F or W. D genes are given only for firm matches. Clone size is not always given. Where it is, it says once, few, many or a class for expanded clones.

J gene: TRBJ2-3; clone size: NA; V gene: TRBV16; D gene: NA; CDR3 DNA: TGTGCCAGCAGCCCAGCGGCAACAGATACGCAGTATTTT; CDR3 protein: CASSPAATDTQYF
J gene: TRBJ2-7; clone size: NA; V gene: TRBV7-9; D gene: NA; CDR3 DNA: TGTGCCAGCAGCTTAGTGACCTACGAGCAGTACTTC; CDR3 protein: CASSLVTYEQYF
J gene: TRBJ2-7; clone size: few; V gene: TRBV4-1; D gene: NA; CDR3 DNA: TGCGCCAGCAGCCAAGAGGGTTGGCAGGGCTACGAGCAGTACTTC; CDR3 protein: CASSQEGWQGYEQYF
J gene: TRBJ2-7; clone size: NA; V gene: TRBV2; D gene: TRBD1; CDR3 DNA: TGTGCCAGCAGTGGGACAGGGTACCACGAGCAGTACTTC; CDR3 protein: CASSGTGYHEQYF
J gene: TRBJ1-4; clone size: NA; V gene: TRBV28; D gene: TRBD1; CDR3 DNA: TGTGCCAGCACCCGGGACAGGAGGGGTCTGTTTTTT; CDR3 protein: CASTRDRRGLFF
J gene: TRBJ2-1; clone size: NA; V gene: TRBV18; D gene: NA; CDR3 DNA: TGTGCCAGCTCAAGCATCTACAATGAGCAGTTCTTC; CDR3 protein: CASSSIYNEQFF
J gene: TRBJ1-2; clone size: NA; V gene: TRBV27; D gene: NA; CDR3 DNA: TGTGCCAGCAGTTTACAACAGGGAGGGTATGGCTACACCTTC; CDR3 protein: CASSLQQGGYGYTF
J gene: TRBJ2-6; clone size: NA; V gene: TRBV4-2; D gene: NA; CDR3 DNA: TGTGCCAGCAGCCAAGACAACTCTGGGGCCAACGTCCTGACTTTC; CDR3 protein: CASSQDNSGANVLTF
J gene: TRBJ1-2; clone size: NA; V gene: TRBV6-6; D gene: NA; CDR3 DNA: TGTGCCAGCAGTTACTCGTCGGAAGGGTTCGACTATGGCTACACCTTC; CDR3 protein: CASSYSSEGFDYGYTF
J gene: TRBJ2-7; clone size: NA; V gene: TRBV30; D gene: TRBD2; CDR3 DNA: TGTGCCTGGAGGAGGTTGGGTAGCGGGACCGCCGAGCAGTACTTC; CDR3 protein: CAWRRLGSGTAEQYF
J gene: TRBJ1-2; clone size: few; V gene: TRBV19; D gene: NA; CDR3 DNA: TGTGCCAGTAGGTTTAACTATGGCTACACCTTC; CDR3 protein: CASRFNYGYTF
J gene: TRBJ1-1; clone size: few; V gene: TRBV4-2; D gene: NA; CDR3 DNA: TGTGCCAGCAGCCAAGAGGATCTGATTGGAGAGACTGAAGCTTTCTTT; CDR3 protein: CASSQEDLIGETEAFF
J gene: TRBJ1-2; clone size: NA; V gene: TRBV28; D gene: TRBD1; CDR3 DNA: TGTGCCAGCAGTTTAGGGCAGGGGGCCTATGGCTACACCTTC; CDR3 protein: CASSLGQGAYGYTF
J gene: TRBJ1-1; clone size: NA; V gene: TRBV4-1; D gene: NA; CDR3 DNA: TGCGCCAGCAGCCACTCACAGAGCCTGAACACTGAAGCTTTCTTT; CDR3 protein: CASSHSQSLNTEAFF
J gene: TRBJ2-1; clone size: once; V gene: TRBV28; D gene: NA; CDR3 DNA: TGTGCCAGCAGGTGGACTTCAGGTGAGCAGTTCTTC; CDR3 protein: CASRWTSGEQFF
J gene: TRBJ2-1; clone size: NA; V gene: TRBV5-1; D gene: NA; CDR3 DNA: TGCGCCAGCAGCTTGGTTGTTATACACAATGAGCAGTTCTTC; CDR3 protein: CASSLVVIHNEQFF
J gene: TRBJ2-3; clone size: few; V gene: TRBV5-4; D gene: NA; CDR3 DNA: TGTGCCAGCAGCTTGGCCCTTAGCGTCACAGATACGCAGTATTTT; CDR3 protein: CASSLALSVTDTQYF
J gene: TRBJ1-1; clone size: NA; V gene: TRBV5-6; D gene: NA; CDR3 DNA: TGTGCCAGCAGCACCAGGACGGCCCCATGGACTGAAGCTTTCTTT; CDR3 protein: CASSTRTAPWTEAFF
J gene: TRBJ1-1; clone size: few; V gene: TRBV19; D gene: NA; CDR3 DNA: TGTGCCAGTAGGCCTCCAGGGGACACCCCGAACACTGAAGCTTTCTTT; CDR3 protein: CASRPPGDTPNTEAFF
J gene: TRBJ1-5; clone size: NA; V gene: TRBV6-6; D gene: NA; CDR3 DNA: TGTGCCAGCAGTTACGTCCGGTATAGCAATCAGCCCCAGCATTTT; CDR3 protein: CASSYVRYSNQPQHF
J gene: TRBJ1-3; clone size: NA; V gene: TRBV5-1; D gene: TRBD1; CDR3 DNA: TGCGCCAGCAGCCAAGGACAGGCGAGGGGAAACACCATATATTTT; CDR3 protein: CASSQGQARGNTIYF
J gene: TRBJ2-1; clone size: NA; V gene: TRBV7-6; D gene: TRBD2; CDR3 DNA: TGTGCCAGCAGCTTTGGCTCGGGTGACGGAGCGGGGGGTAATGAGCAGTTCTTC; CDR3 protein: CASSFGSGDGAGGNEQFF